The 25 T cell receptor beta chains in this list originate from one sample, sequenced in a study of blood T cells in healthy people across ages. A second 7 to 11 cycle PCR used barcoded and J-beta primers. Via MiXCR, TCRdb re-called the 5' RACE reads, giving one row per CDR3 protein. Here the sample spans approximately 760,000 distinct CDR3 sequences, 25% being singletons. These same records also appear under a second study, on T cells of mothers and their children.

The specimen was blood. All receptors derive from a boy aged 5-17 years in good health.

The chain links TRBV11-1 to TRBJ2-7, with 7 bases matching TRBD1. The V gene's germline CDR1 is SGHAT and CDR2 FQDESV (reference sequence). The junction had 12 bases not matched to a gene; V was cut back by 4 bases and J by 6 bases. The CDR3 contains 15 residues. The CDR3 protein is CASSSDRVRTSEQYF. As DNA, the CDR3 is TGTGCCAGCAGCTCCGACAGGGTTCGTACGTCCGAGCAGTACTTC.

V usage is TRBV29-1 and J usage is TRBJ2-1, with a weak D call TRBD2 (5 bases). Looked up from germline, CDR1 is SQVTM and CDR2 is ANQGSEA. The V end lost 6 bases, the J end lost 0 bases, and 15 bases lay between the germline ends. CDR3 length: 15 amino acids. The CDR3 region has the DNA TGCAGCGTCGGGGAAGCGGAAAGCTCCTACAATGAGCAGTTCTTC. It yields the protein CSVGEAESSYNEQFF.

V usage is TRBV29-1 and J usage is TRBJ2-7; D is unresolved. V was pared by 7 bases and J by 6 bases, with 22 bases between. This CDR3 is built from 14 residues. Looked up from germline, CDR1 is SQVTM and CDR2 is ANQGSEA. CDR3 in amino acids: CSAREKAPAGEQYF. CDR3 nucleotides: TGCAGCGCCCGAGAGAAGGCTCCCGCAGGCGAGCAGTACTTC.

The chain recombines TRBV12-5 with TRBJ2-5; 15 positions agree with TRBD2. Germline trimming cut 2 bases from V and 11 bases from J; bases unmatched to any gene: 21. Germline CDR1 LGHNT, CDR2 FRNRAP. The CDR3 is made up of 20 amino acids. The DNA for the CDR3 is TGTGCTAGTGGTTTGCCAATCGCCGGGACTAGCGGGGGGCACTCCTACGTGCAGTACTTC. Protein sequence: CASGLPIAGTSGGHSYVQYF.

This clonotype was seen more than once but under ten times. This chain connects TRBV4-1 to TRBJ2-1; maybe TRBD1 (5 bases). There are 17 residues in the CDR3. V shed 0 bases and J shed 2 bases, with 14 bases lying between them. Germline V gene data show CDR1 as MGHRA and CDR2 as YSYEKL. CDR3 sequence reads: CASSQELDIRTYNEQFF. The CDR3 DNA reads as TGCGCCAGCAGCCAAGAACTGGACATACGGACCTACAATGAGCAGTTCTTC.

The J gene is TRBJ2-7, the V gene TRBV28, with D tentatively TRBD1 (6 bases). The germline CDR1 and CDR2 sequences are MDHEN and SYDVKM. The length of the CDR3 is 15 residues. V was shortened by 6 bases and J by 0 bases, with 15 bases between the two germline ends. The CDR3 DNA is TGTGCCAGCAGGCAGACAGGTCCTAGCTCCTACGAGCAGTACTTC. It specifies CASRQTGPSSYEQYF.

This clonotype was counted a few times. The V gene is TRBV6-2 or TRBV6-3, the J gene TRBJ2-5; the match to TRBD2 covers 7 bases. The CDR3 is 12 amino acids. V was pared by 5 bases and J by 11 bases, with 8 bases of the junction left unmatched. Germline lookup yields CDR1 MNHEY and CDR2 SVGEGT. This chain's CDR3 is CASSDTLREQYF. The CDR3 nucleotides are TGTGCCAGCAGTGATACGTTGCGGGAGCAGTACTTC.

For this clonotype: A read error may produce the germline difference seen at one junction end. The gene calls are TRBV7-6 and TRBJ1-4; D may be TRBD1 (5 bases). This CDR3 is built from 14 residues. Looked up from germline, CDR1 is SGHVS and CDR2 is FNYEAQ. The CDR3 protein is CASSSDSFNEKLYF. The CDR3 nucleotides are TGTGCCAGCAGCTCCGACAGTTTTAATGAAAAACTGTATTTT.

The table lists this clonotype with many counts. The genes are TRBV12-3 or TRBV12-4 and TRBJ2-5, with TRBD1 identical over 8 bases. The J segment lost 4 bases and the V segment lost 3 bases, leaving 7 bases of the junction unmatched. The CDR3 is 15 amino acids. CDR3 amino acids: CASSFGGTGGETQYF. CDR3 bases: TGTGCCAGCAGTTTTGGTGGTACAGGGGGAGAGACCCAGTACTTC.

Turning to this clonotype: No conserved phenylalanine or tryptophan ends this CDR3, so it is likely a read error. This rearrangement joins TRBV13 to TRBJ2-5, with D unresolved. The J call is doubtful: the DNA matches TRBJ2-7 better. The germline V gene encodes CDR1 PRHDT and CDR2 FYEKMQ (reference sequence). This CDR3 is built from 14 residues. The CDR3 DNA follows: TGTGCCAGCAGCTTACGGTCAGGTCCGTACGAGCAGTACCTC. Translating it yields CASSLRSGPYEQYL.

In its sample, this clonotype was seen many times. This chain links TRBV13 with TRBJ2-5; D gene ambiguous. Deletions cut 3 bases from V and 4 bases from J, with 12 bases between. The CDR3 spans 14 residues. Looked up from germline, CDR1 is PRHDT and CDR2 is FYEKMQ (reference sequence). Written as DNA, the CDR3 is TGTGCCAGCAGCTTGTTAGGGTTGGGAGAGACCCAGTACTTC. Protein product: CASSLLGLGETQYF.

The rearrangement joins TRBV7-2 to TRBJ2-7; D may correspond to TRBD1 or TRBD2 (6 bases each). The CDR3 loop spans 15 amino acids. From germline, CDR1 is SGHTA and CDR2 FQGNSA. Trimming cost V 1 base and J 4 bases, with 14 bases left between them. This CDR3 reads CASSLDGGQIYEQYF. The CDR3 region has the DNA TGTGCCAGCAGCTTAGATGGGGGGCAGATATACGAGCAGTACTTC.

The chain combines TRBV5-1 with TRBJ2-1, with TRBD2 identical over 8 bases. Looked up from germline, CDR1 is SGHRS and CDR2 is YFSETQ. The CDR3 consists of 13 residues. The V gene end was trimmed by 5 bases and the J gene end by 7 bases; junction bases not matched to a gene: 5. CDR3 nucleotide sequence: TGCGCCAGCAGGGCGAGCGGGAGTAATGAGCAGTTCTTC. Protein product: CASRASGSNEQFF. Looking up the rest from reference TRBV5-1 and TRBJ2-1 gives the full variable domain: KAGVTQTPRYLIKTRGQQVTLSCSPISGHRSVSWYQQTPGQGLQFLFEYFSETQRNKGNFPGRFSGRQFSNSRSEMNVSTLELGDSALYLCASRASGSNEQFFGPGTRLTVL.

The genes are TRBV27 and TRBJ2-3; 11 nucleotides agree with TRBD2. The germline CDR1 and CDR2 sequences are MNHEY and SMNVEV (reference sequence). The CDR3 is made up of 16 amino acids. Trimming took 6 bases from V and 2 from J; bases not matched to a gene: 7. CDR3 bases: TGTGCCAGCAGGCCGGGACTAGCGGCACTCACAGATACGCAGTATTTT. This sequence encodes CASRPGLAALTDTQYF.

This clonotype has just a few counts. The J gene is TRBJ2-7, the V gene TRBV20-1; 7 bases are a match to TRBD1. Trimming cost V 0 bases and J 0 bases; bases outside gene matches: 5. The CDR3 contains 15 residues. CDR1 is DFQATT, CDR2 SNEGSKA, per germline (reference sequence). Here the CDR3 reads CSARDRQGTSYEQYF. The CDR3 nucleotides read TGCAGTGCTAGAGATAGACAGGGAACCTCCTACGAGCAGTACTTC.

This clonotype was observed a single time. V usage is TRBV20-1 and J usage is TRBJ2-5, with D perhaps matching TRBD1 (5 bases). The germline CDR1 and CDR2 sequences are DFQATT and SNEGSKA (reference sequence). The CDR3 loop spans 12 amino acids. V lost 5 bases, J lost 5 bases, and 12 bases lay in between. CDR3 bases: TGCAGTGCTGAAGACAGTTTCGAGACCCAGTACTTC. It specifies CSAEDSFETQYF.

This clonotype has just one count. The gene calls are TRBV5-1 and TRBJ2-7; 8 bases match TRBD1. Trimming took 4 bases from V and 7 from J; bases not matched to a gene: 13. Germline CDR1 SGHRS, CDR2 YFSETQ. This CDR3 contains 15 residues. CDR3 in DNA: TGCGCCAGCAGCGTCGGGACAGGTTTATTTCAGGAGCAGTACTTC. This gives the protein CASSVGTGLFQEQYF. The entire variable domain, with the rest obtained from reference TRBV5-1 and TRBJ2-7, is as follows: KAGVTQTPRYLIKTRGQQVTLSCSPISGHRSVSWYQQTPGQGLQFLFEYFSETQRNKGNFPGRFSGRQFSNSRSEMNVSTLELGDSALYLCASSVGTGLFQEQYFGPGTRLTVT.

This clonotype has more than one count but fewer than ten. The chain recombines TRBV2 with TRBJ2-7, with 7 bases aligning to TRBD1. The V segment lost 6 bases and the J segment 4 bases; nucleotides outside the gene matches: 6. This CDR3 region has 13 residues. From germline, CDR1 is SNHLY and CDR2 FYNNEI. The CDR3 loop is CASSGQDGYEQYF. The CDR3 DNA follows: TGTGCCAGCAGCGGACAGGATGGGTACGAGCAGTACTTC.

The chain has TRBV5-1 and TRBJ2-6; weak D call: TRBD2 (6 bases). Germline-derived CDR1 and CDR2 are SGHRS and YFSETQ. The ends were cut back, 3 bases at V and 3 bases at J, with 13 bases in the middle. The CDR3 extends over 16 amino acids. CDR3 in DNA: TGCGCCAGCAGCTCTGGAGGGTTCAGTGGGGCCAACGTCCTGACTTTC. Protein sequence: CASSSGGFSGANVLTF.

This clonotype was seen only a few times. V is TRBV6-6 and J is TRBJ2-6; D is perhaps TRBD1 (6 bases). The CDR3 sequence is 16 residues long. Germline CDR1 reads MNHNY; CDR2 reads SVGAGI (reference sequence). Trimming shortened V by 8 bases and J by 0 bases, and 14 bases separated the two germline ends. The CDR3 nucleotides read TGTGCCAGCCGGGACATACCGGACTCTGGGGCCAACGTCCTGACTTTC. Amino acid sequence: CASRDIPDSGANVLTF.

The genes are TRBV29-1 and TRBJ2-3; 7 positions match TRBD2. The CDR3 spans 14 residues. Germline V CDR1 and CDR2: SQVTM, ANQGSEA. The V gene end was trimmed by 4 bases and the J gene end by 0 bases; junction bases not matched to a gene: 4. The CDR3 DNA sequence: TGCAGCGTTGTGGGGAGGGCTAGCACAGATACGCAGTATTTT. Protein product: CSVVGRASTDTQYF.

The chain joins TRBV20-1 to TRBJ1-4; perhaps TRBD1 as D (5 bases). Trimming shortened V by 3 bases and J by 7 bases, and 24 bases separated the two germline ends. In germline, CDR1 is DFQATT, CDR2 SNEGSKA (reference sequence). This CDR3 contains 17 residues. The CDR3 DNA is TGCAGTGCTAGGGCCCTTCTAAGGGGTGATTTTGGTGAAAAACTGTTTTTT. This sequence encodes CSARALLRGDFGEKLFF.

This clonotype was seen a few times. This chain links TRBV4-3 with TRBJ1-4; no reliable D call. Germline V gene sequence: CDR1 LGHNA, CDR2 YSLEER. Trimming pared 0 bases from V and 5 bases from J, leaving 10 bases between. The CDR3 has 15 residues. DNA for the CDR3: TGCGCCAGCAGCCAAGATCTCTGGGCGAATGAAAAACTGTTTTTT. Its translation: CASSQDLWANEKLFF.

The chain carries TRBV27 and TRBJ2-5; the D is unclear. The CDR3 sequence is 13 residues long. CDR1 is MNHEY and CDR2 is SMNVEV in the germline V gene (reference sequence). Trimming shortened V by 2 bases and J by 6 bases, and 10 bases separated the two germline ends. The CDR3 loop reads CASSLGFGQTQYF. For the CDR3, the DNA is TGTGCCAGCAGTTTAGGTTTTGGACAGACCCAGTACTTC.

This rearrangement joins TRBV14 to TRBJ2-2; D is unresolved. CDR3 length: 15 residues. The germline gives CDR1 SGHDN, CDR2 FVKESK. V was cut by 4 bases and J by 2 bases, with 11 bases left in between. In DNA, the CDR3 is TGTGCCAGCAGCCTACACTTAGAAAACACCGGGGAGCTGTTTTTT. Its translation is CASSLHLENTGELFF.